One sample yielded the 21 T cell receptor beta chains listed below, sequenced in a study of cytomegalovirus exposure and HLA in healthy donors. Primers: 60 Vbeta forward and 13 Jbeta reverse. This table comes from immunoSEQ multiplex PCR, and its TCRdb copy is limited to in-frame clones, with some not included. The table shows over 150,000 clones, with around 68% occurring only once. The sequencing input was PBMCs. The source of these receptors is a woman aged 40 to 50 in good health and CMV-seropositive.

This clone turned up a few times. The chain carries TRBV10-3 and TRBJ1-2; D remains unclear. Germline V gives CDR1 ENHRY, CDR2 SYGVKD. V dropped 0 bases and J dropped 8 bases, with 16 bases sitting between them. This CDR3 region has 15 residues. CDR3 in amino acids: CAISESAEGGSGYTF. As DNA, the CDR3 is TGTGCCATCAGTGAGTCGGCGGAGGGTGGTAGCGGCTACACCTTC.

Only a few counts were recorded for this clone. V is TRBV28 and J is TRBJ1-2, with D possibly TRBD1 on 5 matching bases. CDR1 MDHEN and CDR2 SYDVKM come from the germline V gene. Trimming removed 3 bases from V and 4 bases from J, with 12 bases in between. The CDR3 is 14 amino acids. CDR3 sequence reads: CASSFPPGFYGYTF. CDR3 DNA: TGTGCCAGCAGTTTTCCTCCAGGGTTCTATGGCTACACCTTC.

The rearrangement joins TRBV18 to TRBJ1-5, with D tentatively TRBD1 (5 bases). The germline CDR1 and CDR2 sequences are KGHSH and LQKENI. V lost 1 base and J 1 base, leaving 14 bases between the germline ends. The CDR3 is made up of 17 amino acids. CDR3 coding DNA: TGTGCCAGCTCACCACAGTCTGCAGGGCGAAGCAATCAGCCCCAGCATTTT. It is translated as CASSPQSAGRSNQPQHF.

J is TRBJ2-4 and V is TRBV2, with D perhaps matching TRBD1 (6 bases). The CDR3 runs to 14 residues. Germline values: CDR1 SNHLY, CDR2 FYNNEI. V was clipped by 7 bases and J by 7 bases, with 17 bases between them. The CDR3 coding sequence is TGTGCCAGCAAGGGGGACCTTCAGAGGAACATTCAGTACTTC. This translates into CASKGDLQRNIQYF. Using reference TRBV2 and TRBJ2-4 for the parts outside the CDR3, the full variable domain is EPEVTQTPSHQVTQMGQEVILRCVPISNHLYFYWYRQILGQKVEFLVSFYNNEISEKSEIFDDQFSVERPDGSNFTLKIRSTKLEDSAMYFCASKGDLQRNIQYFGAGTRLSVL.

The gene calls are TRBV2 and TRBJ2-7; maybe TRBD1 (5 bases). Germline CDR1 reads SNHLY; CDR2 reads FYNNEI. The CDR3 has 13 residues. The V gene lost 5 bases and the J gene lost 5 bases, with 13 bases spanning the gap. The CDR3 sequence is CASSLQVSHEQYF. DNA of the CDR3: TGTGCCAGCAGTTTACAGGTTTCCCACGAGCAGTACTTC.

CDR3 sequence: CASTDRYHSPLHF. CDR3 nucleotides: TGTGCCAGCACCGACAGGTACCACTCACCCCTCCACTTT. The chain joins TRBV6-5 to TRBJ1-6, with D maybe TRBD1 (6 bases). CDR3 length equals 13 residues. CDR1 and CDR2 from the germline V gene are MNHEY and SVGAGI. The V end was cut by 7 bases, the J end by 10 bases, with 14 bases between.

The V gene is TRBV5-4, the J gene TRBJ1-4; 7 positions match TRBD1. Trimming removed 6 bases from V and 3 bases from J; junction bases left unmatched: 8. The germline V gene has CDR1 SGHNT and CDR2 YYREEE (reference sequence). The CDR3 has 15 amino acids. CDR3 protein: CASTSPGQPNEKLFF. The CDR3 nucleotides read TGTGCCAGCACTAGTCCGGGACAGCCTAATGAAAAACTGTTTTTT.

This chain uses TRBV10-3 with TRBJ2-3, with 10 bases matching TRBD2. This CDR3 contains 16 residues. Losses at the gene ends were 2 bases for V and 6 bases for J; bases not matched to a gene: 8. Germline V lookup: CDR1 ENHRY, CDR2 SYGVKD. The CDR3: CAISESQRGGLDTQYF. Written as DNA, the CDR3 is TGTGCCATCAGTGAGAGCCAGCGGGGGGGCCTGGATACGCAGTATTTT.

In this sample, this clone turned up a few times. This chain connects TRBV7-8 to TRBJ1-1; D is unclear. The V gene lost 2 bases and the J gene lost 3 bases, with 10 bases spanning the gap. This CDR3 comprises 14 residues. Germline V gives CDR1 SGHVS, CDR2 FQNEAQ. The CDR3 loop is CASSLNSRDTEAFF. CDR3 sequence (DNA): TGTGCCAGCAGCTTAAACTCGCGGGACACTGAAGCTTTCTTT.

The J gene is TRBJ1-2, the V gene TRBV11-2; maybe TRBD1 (6 bases). This CDR3 has 12 residues. Germline V lookup: CDR1 SGHAT, CDR2 FQNNGV. Trimming removed 2 bases from V and 8 bases from J, with 9 bases in between. CDR3 nucleotides: TGTGCCAGCAGCTTAAATCAGGGGGGCTACACCTTC. Its protein is CASSLNQGGYTF.

In DNA form, the CDR3 reads TGTGCCAGCAGCTTATCCGGACAGGGGGGGACAGATACGCAGTATTTT. It translates to CASSLSGQGGTDTQYF. The rearrangement joins TRBV7-3 to TRBJ2-3, with 10 bases lining up with TRBD1. After removal of 2 bases from V and 3 bases from J, the junction contained 5 bases not matched to a gene. The CDR3 is made up of 16 amino acids. CDR1 SGHTA and CDR2 FQGTGA come from the germline V gene.

This chain connects TRBV4-1 to TRBJ2-3; 10 nucleotides agree with TRBD2. With V trimmed by 1 base and J by 2 bases, 6 bases remained unmatched. The V gene's germline CDR1 is MGHRA and CDR2 YSYEKL. The CDR3 extends over 17 amino acids. The CDR3 spells CASSQVGLAAPTDTQYF. The CDR3 region has the DNA TGCGCCAGCAGCCAAGTCGGACTAGCGGCGCCCACAGATACGCAGTATTTT.

Only a few counts were recorded for this clone. The chain recombines TRBV7-2 with TRBJ2-1, with TRBD2 matching 9 bases. The CDR3 has 16 residues. The germline gives CDR1 SGHTA, CDR2 FQGNSA. V trimming: 5 bases; J trimming: 3 bases; junction bases outside the gene matches: 8. The chain's CDR3 is CASSPAPTSGYNEQFF. DNA for the CDR3: TGTGCCAGCAGCCCAGCTCCGACTAGCGGCTACAATGAGCAGTTCTTC.

This clone appeared a single time. The J gene is TRBJ2-1, the V gene TRBV18; D unclear. V lost 0 bases and J lost 8, with 17 bases in between. This CDR3 has 16 residues. From germline, CDR1 is KGHSH and CDR2 LQKENI. CDR3 DNA: TGTGCCAGCTCACCACCTGTTGTTCTCTCTAACCATGAGCAGTTCTTC. It is translated as CASSPPVVLSNHEQFF.

This chain uses TRBV18 with TRBJ2-7, with 9 bases matching TRBD2. Trimming took 0 bases from V and 7 from J; bases not matched to a gene: 7. Germline V gene sequence: CDR1 KGHSH, CDR2 LQKENI. The CDR3 runs 15 residues. CDR3 nucleotide sequence: TGTGCCAGCTCACCACCGGTAGCGGGAGCCCTTGAGCAGTACTTC. Translating it yields CASSPPVAGALEQYF.

CDR3 region: CATTDNTPNYGYTF. CDR3 in DNA: TGTGCCACAACTGATAATACCCCCAACTATGGCTACACCTTC. This chain uses TRBV10-3 with TRBJ1-2; D unresolved. Trimming shortened V by 10 bases and J by 2 bases, and 17 bases separated the two germline ends. This CDR3 is 14 amino acids long. Per germline, CDR1 ENHRY and CDR2 SYGVKD.

DNA for the CDR3: TGCGCCAGCAGCCTAACGGGTCTCTCCTACGAGCAGTACTTC. It translates to CASSLTGLSYEQYF. This chain connects TRBV5-1 to TRBJ2-7; D is uncertain. This CDR3 spans 14 amino acids. Trimming removed 4 bases from V and 0 bases from J, with 11 bases in between. Germline CDR1 and CDR2: SGHRS and YFSETQ.

In this sample, this clone turned up once. The chain links TRBV18 to TRBJ1-4; 8 nucleotides line up with TRBD1. CDR3 size: 18 residues. V shed 1 base and J 3 bases; nucleotides not matched to a gene: 10. From germline, CDR1 is KGHSH and CDR2 LQKENI. Here the CDR3 reads CASSPRQGAPTPNEKLFF. The CDR3 DNA is TGTGCCAGCTCACCACGGCAGGGGGCCCCGACCCCTAATGAAAAACTGTTTTTT.

This clone was recorded a few times. The rearrangement joins TRBV13 to TRBJ1-4; 9 positions match TRBD1. Germline assignment: CDR1 PRHDT and CDR2 FYEKMQ (reference sequence). V shed 6 bases, J shed 7 bases, and the junction held 9 bases outside the gene matches. This CDR3 spans 15 amino acids. As DNA, the CDR3 is TGTGCCAGCAGTGAATGGGACAGGGTAAGTGAAAAACTGTTTTTT. As protein: CASSEWDRVSEKLFF.

The gene calls are TRBV28 and TRBJ2-3, with 7 bases matching TRBD2. Trimming at V came to 8 bases and at J to 1 base, leaving 3 bases not matched to a gene. The germline CDR1 and CDR2 sequences are MDHEN and SYDVKM. The CDR3 contains 13 residues. The CDR3 is CASGTSGTDTQYF. CDR3 sequence (DNA): TGTGCCAGCGGAACTAGCGGCACAGATACGCAGTATTTT.

This chain connects TRBV6-5 to TRBJ2-1; unclear D gene. Per the germline V gene, CDR1 is MNHEY and CDR2 is SVGAGI. There are 13 residues in the CDR3. V lost 5 bases, J lost 6 bases, and 11 bases lay in between. The CDR3, as DNA: TGTGCCAGCAGTCCGTTCTCCCCCAATGAGCAGTTCTTC. Translating gives CASSPFSPNEQFF.